The TCR beta chain described here comes from a study of blood T cell repertoires in COVID-19. Turning to the study itself: Sites across the United States, Italy and Spain contributed samples from acute and convalescent COVID-19.

Only in-frame clones appear in the TCRdb table, and some are missing; sequencing was by immunoSEQ multiplex PCR. The table shows 250,000 to 300,000 clones, with 85% to 90% occurring only once. Trimming at V came to 4 bases and at J to 4 bases, leaving 6 bases not matched to a gene. The CDR3 consists of 16 residues. The V gene's germline CDR1 is SGHNT and CDR2 YYREEE (reference sequence). V and J are TRBV5-4 and TRBJ2-5; 14 nucleotides agree with TRBD2. The specimen sequenced was peripheral blood. The TCR comes from a woman aged 45-65 years with COVID-19, enrolled during active disease. CDR3: CASSTRLAGGAETQYF. CDR3 coding DNA: TGTGCCAGCAGCACCCGACTAGCGGGAGGGGCAGAGACCCAGTACTTC.